A single T cell receptor beta chain is shown here with its context. Germline CDR1 is SGHRS and CDR2 is YFSETQ. The CDR3 spans 15 residues. The ends were cut back, 0 bases at V and 0 bases at J, with 6 bases in the middle. These data belong to a study of cytomegalovirus exposure and HLA in healthy donors. Using immunoSEQ multiplex PCR, the repertoire was profiled, and TCRdb retains in-frame clones only, with some absent. The sample yields some 110,000 clones, about 83% seen once. Sequences were obtained from PBMCs. The rearrangement links TRBV5-1 to TRBJ1-4; the D is unclear. The source of this sequence is a man younger than 35 in good health and CMV-seronegative. CDR3 DNA: TGCGCCAGCAGCTTGGTCCGGGCAACTAATGAAAAACTGTTTTTT. This translates into CASSLVRATNEKLFF. Together with reference TRBV5-1 and TRBJ1-4, the CDR3 gives the full variable domain: KAGVTQTPRYLIKTRGQQVTLSCSPISGHRSVSWYQQTPGQGLQFLFEYFSETQRNKGNFPGRFSGRQFSNSRSEMNVSTLELGDSALYLCASSLVRATNEKLFFGSGTQLSVL.